This note documents a single TCR beta chain sequence. Antigen unknown. Sequencing used immunoSEQ multiplex PCR; TCRdb keeps in-frame clones, though not all of them. The table includes tens of thousands of clones, more than 70% detected once. This specimen belongs to a study of OX40 agonist ivuxolimab in advanced cancers. Study in general: Age averaged approximately 60 years (range roughly 23 to 90), and more than 80% were male. The study reported partial responses in three patients: one hepatocellular carcinoma, two cutaneous melanoma. Points from the study as a whole: A proportion of nonresponders additionally exhibited low normalized T-cell clonal expansion.

Germline CDR1 and CDR2: GTSNPN and SVGIG (reference sequence). This CDR3 comprises 13 residues. V was shortened by 0 bases and J by 10 bases, with 10 bases between the two germline ends. This chain links TRBV30 with TRBJ1-6; D is possibly TRBD1 (6 bases). This receptor was obtained from an adult with an advanced solid tumor such as melanoma, head and neck, liver or kidney cancer. This specimen consisted of CD4+ or CD8+ T cells sorted from blood, obtained in a trial of the OX40 agonist ivuxolimab. CDR3 region: CAWSVAGASPLHF. The CDR3 DNA sequence: TGTGCCTGGAGTGTAGCGGGGGCCTCACCCCTCCACTTT.